Each of the 12 T cell receptor beta chains below was sequenced from the same sample in a study of blood T cell repertoires in COVID-19. TCRdb's table, derived via immunoSEQ multiplex PCR, lists solely in-frame clones and lacks some. Here the sample spans around 300,000 clones, about 89% being singletons. Source material: peripheral blood. The origin of the receptors is a woman in her 30s with COVID-19, enrolled during active disease.

This rearrangement joins TRBV5-6 to TRBJ2-3; TRBD2 matches at 14 bases. The CDR3 runs to 18 residues. Germline CDR1 is SGHDT and CDR2 is YYEEEE. V shed 3 bases, J shed 5 bases, and the junction held 11 bases outside the gene matches. The CDR3, as DNA: TGTGCCAGCAGCTCCCCCGTGGAGACTAGCGGGAGGGGAGATACGCAGTATTTT. This encodes CASSSPVETSGRGDTQYF.

This clone occurred once. The chain links TRBV29-1 to TRBJ2-5; TRBD2 matches 10 bases. This CDR3 spans 15 amino acids. Germline values: CDR1 SQVTM, CDR2 ANQGSEA. J lost 4 bases, V lost 3 bases, and 8 bases had no gene match. CDR3 nucleotide sequence: TGCAGCGTTGAGACCCTAGCGGGAGTGGGAGAGACCCAGTACTTC. Its protein is CSVETLAGVGETQYF.

This chain connects TRBV5-1 to TRBJ2-1; 10 nucleotides agree with TRBD1. The germline gives CDR1 SGHRS, CDR2 YFSETQ. CDR3 length: 16 residues. V lost 0 bases, J lost 7 bases, and 7 bases stayed unmatched. The CDR3 is CASSLVGTGVENEQFF. Here the CDR3 DNA reads TGCGCCAGCAGCTTGGTTGGGACAGGGGTAGAAAATGAGCAGTTCTTC.

V is TRBV27 and J is TRBJ1-5; D gene ambiguous. The germline CDR1 and CDR2 sequences are MNHEY and SMNVEV (reference sequence). The V end lost 0 bases, the J end lost 3 bases, and 9 bases lay between the germline ends. This CDR3 comprises 15 residues. The CDR3 DNA is TGTGCCAGCAGTTTATCTGGGCAGGACAATCAGCCCCAGCATTTT. It translates to CASSLSGQDNQPQHF.

Regarding this clone: In the same sample, other DNA sequences code for this CDR3. V usage is TRBV25-1 and J usage is TRBJ1-1; D is possibly TRBD1 (6 bases). V was pared by 8 bases and J by 7 bases, with 11 bases between. CDR1 and CDR2 from the germline V gene are MGHDK and SYGVNS. The CDR3 spans 11 residues. The CDR3 spells CASSGTNEAFF. The CDR3 coding sequence is TGTGCCAGCTCGGGGACAAATGAAGCTTTCTTT.

The chain recombines TRBV12-5 with TRBJ1-5; 7 bases align to TRBD1. CDR3 length equals 13 residues. Germline V gene data show CDR1 as LGHNT and CDR2 as FRNRAP. The J segment lost 3 bases and the V segment lost 6 bases, leaving 2 bases of the junction unmatched. CDR3 sequence (DNA): TGTGCTAGTGGAGGGACAGTCAATCAGCCCCAGCATTTT. It codes for CASGGTVNQPQHF.

V and J are TRBV7-8 and TRBJ1-1; weak D call: TRBD1 (6 bases). CDR1 is SGHVS and CDR2 is FQNEAQ in the germline V gene. The V gene lost 0 bases and the J gene lost 4 bases, with 9 bases spanning the gap. This CDR3 is built from 14 residues. CDR3 nucleotides: TGTGCCAGCAGCTTAGCACAGGGTGGCACTGAAGCTTTCTTT. Translated, it gives CASSLAQGGTEAFF.

The sample holds one count of this clone. The chain employs TRBV28 and TRBJ1-4; 12 nucleotides align to TRBD1. The germline V gene encodes CDR1 MDHEN and CDR2 SYDVKM. The V and J ends lost 5 bases and 7 bases, in that order; junction bases with no gene match: 5. This CDR3 is built from 15 residues. The CDR3 protein is CASSVPGQGAEKLFF. Here the CDR3 DNA reads TGTGCCAGCAGTGTTCCGGGACAGGGGGCTGAAAAACTGTTTTTT.

The table lists this clone with a count of one. This chain uses TRBV19 with TRBJ2-4, with a possible D match to TRBD1 (6 bases). The length of the CDR3 is 15 residues. Germline assignment: CDR1 LNHDA and CDR2 SQIVND (reference sequence). Trimming stripped 3 bases from V and 1 base from J, with 10 bases between. As DNA, the CDR3 is TGTGCCAGTAGTATGCGGCAGGGGGCCAAAAACATTCAGTACTTC. This translates into CASSMRQGAKNIQYF.

The chain employs TRBV24-1 and TRBJ1-1, with 10 bases fitting TRBD1. Germline trimming cut 7 bases from V and 4 bases from J; bases unmatched to any gene: 5. Germline lookup yields CDR1 KGHDR and CDR2 SFDVKD. This CDR3 comprises 14 residues. CDR3 nucleotide sequence: TGTGCCACCAGGGAGACAGGGGGCCGCACTGAAGCTTTCTTT. It is translated as CATRETGGRTEAFF.

The gene calls are TRBV2 and TRBJ1-6; maybe TRBD1 (5 bases). This CDR3 comprises 13 residues. Germline assignment: CDR1 SNHLY and CDR2 FYNNEI. Trimming took off 9 bases at V and 10 bases at J, with 16 bases between the two ends. CDR3 nucleotide sequence: TGTGCCAGTAGGGGCCTGATAGGGTCACCCCTCCACTTT. It translates to CASRGLIGSPLHF.

This clone appeared once. V is TRBV3-1 (or the pseudogene TRBV3-2) and J is TRBJ1-1; 9 bases fit TRBD1. Germline values: CDR1 LGHDT, CDR2 YNNKEL (reference sequence). The CDR3 covers 14 residues. Trimming at V came to 5 bases and at J to 3 bases, leaving 4 bases not matched to a gene. Here the CDR3 DNA reads TGTGCCAGCAGCGACAGGGGGTCGGACACTGAAGCTTTCTTT. This gives the protein CASSDRGSDTEAFF.